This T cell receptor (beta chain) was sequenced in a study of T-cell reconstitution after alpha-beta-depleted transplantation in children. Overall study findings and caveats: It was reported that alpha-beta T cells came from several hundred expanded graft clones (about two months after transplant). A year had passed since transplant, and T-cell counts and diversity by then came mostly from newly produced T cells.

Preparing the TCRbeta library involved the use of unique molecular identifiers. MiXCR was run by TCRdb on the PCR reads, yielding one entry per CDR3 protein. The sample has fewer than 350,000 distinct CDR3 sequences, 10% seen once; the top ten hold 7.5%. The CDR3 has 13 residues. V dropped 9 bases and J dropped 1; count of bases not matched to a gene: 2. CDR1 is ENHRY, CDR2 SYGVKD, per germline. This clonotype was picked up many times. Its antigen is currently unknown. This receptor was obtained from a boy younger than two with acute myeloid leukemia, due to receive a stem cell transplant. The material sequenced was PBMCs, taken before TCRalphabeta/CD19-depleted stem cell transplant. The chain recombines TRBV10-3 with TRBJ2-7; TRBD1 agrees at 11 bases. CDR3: CAIGTGGSYEQYF. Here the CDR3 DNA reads TGTGCCATAGGGACAGGGGGTTCCTACGAGCAGTACTTC.